A single sample gave rise to the 15 T cell receptor beta chains below, sequenced in a study of T cells after yellow fever vaccination. One entry per CDR3 protein results from TCRdb running MiXCR on the 5' RACE reads. The sample shows 400,000 to 450,000 distinct CDR3 sequences, under 20% of them seen only once. The material was PBMCs, obtained before the yellow fever booster vaccination. These receptor sequences come from a man between 18 and 29 years old who received the YFV17D yellow fever vaccine.

This clonotype was counted between two and nine times. This chain links TRBV4-2 with TRBJ2-2; weak D call: TRBD1 (6 bases). The CDR3 covers 15 residues. CDR1 is LGHNA and CDR2 is YNFKEQ in the germline V gene. V dropped 1 base and J dropped 6 bases, with 12 bases sitting between them. The CDR3 coding sequence is TGTGCCAGCAGCCAAGGGACAGAAAGGTCCGGGGAGCTGTTTTTT. Residues: CASSQGTERSGELFF.

V usage is TRBV18 and J usage is TRBJ2-7; D is unresolved. From germline, CDR1 is KGHSH and CDR2 LQKENI. Trimming shortened V by 3 bases and J by 4 bases, and 13 bases separated the two germline ends. There are 14 residues in the CDR3. The CDR3 sequence: CASSPPGPLYEQYF. DNA for the CDR3: TGTGCCAGCTCACCGCCGGGCCCTCTATACGAGCAGTACTTC.

The CDR3 spells CASSPTEGNEQFF. The CDR3 bases are TGTGCCAGCAGTCCAACCGAAGGGAATGAGCAGTTCTTC. The chain couples TRBV12-3 or TRBV12-4 to TRBJ2-1; D gene unclear. The CDR3 has 13 residues. Trimming removed 5 bases from V and 7 bases from J, with 12 bases in between.

V gene TRBV20-1 combines with J gene TRBJ2-3; TRBD2 aligns across 14 bases. The germline V gene has CDR1 DFQATT and CDR2 SNEGSKA (reference sequence). The CDR3 totals 15 residues. The CDR3 nucleotides are TGCAGCATGAGACTAGCGGGGGGGGGCACAGATACGCAGTATTTT. It yields the protein CSMRLAGGGTDTQYF.

The CDR3 here is CASSFYQGSYEQYF. CDR3 DNA sequence: TGTGCCAGCAGTTTCTACCAGGGGTCCTACGAGCAGTACTTC. This rearrangement joins TRBV27 to TRBJ2-7; weak D call: TRBD1 (6 bases). CDR3 length equals 14 residues. Trimming removed 3 bases from V and 1 base from J, with 10 bases in between. Germline values: CDR1 MNHEY, CDR2 SMNVEV (reference sequence).

This clonotype occurred many times. The rearrangement links TRBV10-2 to TRBJ1-1; 7 nucleotides align to TRBD1. Germline CDR1 reads WSHSY; CDR2 reads SAAADI. The CDR3 totals 11 residues. Trimming at V came to 4 bases and at J to 10 bases, leaving 3 bases not matched to a gene. For the CDR3, the DNA is TGCGCCAGCAGTGGACAGGGTAGAGCTTTCTTT. The encoded protein is CASSGQGRAFF.

This chain uses TRBV15 with TRBJ2-3; D may be TRBD2 (5 bases). The germline V gene has CDR1 LNHNV and CDR2 YYDKDF (reference sequence). This CDR3 spans 13 amino acids. V shed 8 bases and J shed 3 bases, with 12 bases lying between them. The CDR3 reads CATGNGVTDTQYF. The CDR3 DNA reads as TGTGCCACCGGAAACGGGGTGACAGATACGCAGTATTTT. Full variable domain (remainder filled in from reference TRBV15 and TRBJ2-3): DAMVIQNPRYQVTQFGKPVTLSCSQTLNHNVMYWYQQKSSQAPKLLFHYYDKDFNNEADTPDNFQSRRPNTSFCFLDIRSPGLGDTAMYLCATGNGVTDTQYFGPGTRLTVL.

The V gene is TRBV4-3, the J gene TRBJ2-3; 14 positions agree with TRBD2. The CDR3 consists of 17 residues. The germline gives CDR1 LGHNA, CDR2 YSLEER. Losses at the gene ends were 1 base for V and 6 bases for J; bases not matched to a gene: 6. CDR3 sequence (DNA): TGCGCCAGCAGCCAAGGACTAGCGGGGGGGGAACCGGATACGCAGTATTTT. Protein sequence: CASSQGLAGGEPDTQYF.

This clonotype was found a few times. The chain carries TRBV5-1 and TRBJ2-3; 9 nucleotides align to TRBD1. Losses at the gene ends were 3 bases for V and 0 bases for J; bases not matched to a gene: 11. CDR1 and CDR2 from the germline V gene are SGHRS and YFSETQ. CDR3 length equals 18 residues. CDR3 protein: CASSSYRGPTESTDTQYF. The CDR3 DNA reads as TGCGCCAGCAGCTCTTACAGGGGGCCAACTGAAAGCACAGATACGCAGTATTTT. Variable domain in full (rest from reference TRBV5-1 and TRBJ2-3): KAGVTQTPRYLIKTRGQQVTLSCSPISGHRSVSWYQQTPGQGLQFLFEYFSETQRNKGNFPGRFSGRQFSNSRSEMNVSTLELGDSALYLCASSSYRGPTESTDTQYFGPGTRLTVL.

The rearrangement links TRBV19 to TRBJ1-2; D uncertain. This CDR3 comprises 17 residues. V was trimmed by 7 bases and J by 2 bases, leaving 23 bases between them. Per germline, CDR1 LNHDA and CDR2 SQIVND (reference sequence). CDR3 sequence reads: CASKGGWRPNGNYGYTF. In DNA form, the CDR3 reads TGTGCCAGTAAAGGTGGGTGGAGGCCGAACGGGAACTATGGCTACACCTTC. Looking up the rest from reference TRBV19 and TRBJ1-2 gives the full variable domain: DGGITQSPKYLFRKEGQNVTLSCEQNLNHDAMYWYRQDPGQGLRLIYYSQIVNDFQKGDIAEGYSVSREKKESFPLTVTSAQKNPTAFYLCASKGGWRPNGNYGYTFGSGTRLTVV.

The chain is built from TRBV6-2 or TRBV6-3 and TRBJ1-6, with D possibly matching TRBD1 (6 bases). Per the germline V gene, CDR1 is MNHEY and CDR2 is SVGEGT. V dropped 10 bases and J dropped 2 bases, with 12 bases sitting between them. This CDR3 has 14 residues. The CDR3 here is CATRRTAYNSPLHF. For the CDR3, the DNA is TGTGCCACGAGAAGGACAGCCTATAATTCACCCCTCCACTTT.

This clonotype was picked up a small number of times. The chain links TRBV7-2 to TRBJ1-1; D perhaps matches TRBD1 (5 bases). V was shortened by 2 bases and J by 0 bases, with 10 bases between the two germline ends. CDR3 size: 15 residues. CDR1 is SGHTA and CDR2 is FQGNSA in the germline V gene. This CDR3 is CASSLTGTLNTEAFF. The CDR3 DNA sequence: TGTGCCAGCAGCTTAACCGGGACTTTGAACACTGAAGCTTTCTTT.

This clonotype was counted only a few times. J is TRBJ2-3 and V is TRBV6-5; 8 bases agree with TRBD2. The CDR3 is 15 amino acids. Germline assignment: CDR1 MNHEY and CDR2 SVGAGI. Unmatched junction bases numbered 8, after V lost 5 bases and J lost 4 bases. Here the CDR3 reads CASSQPGGGADTQYF. The CDR3 nucleotides are TGTGCCAGCAGTCAACCGGGGGGGGGCGCAGATACGCAGTATTTT.

The J gene is TRBJ2-7, the V gene TRBV18; TRBD1 matches 8 bases. Germline V gives CDR1 KGHSH, CDR2 LQKENI. The ends lost 6 bases at V and 0 bases at J; junction bases unmatched: 10. The CDR3 is made up of 16 amino acids. The CDR3 DNA follows: TGTGCCAGCTCCCGGGGGACAGGTCAAAGCTCCTACGAGCAGTACGTC. Translating gives CASSRGTGQSSYEQYV.

This clonotype was seen more than once but under ten times. This sequence joins TRBV6-2 or TRBV6-3 and TRBJ2-7; the D gene is possibly TRBD1 (5 bases). Trimming removed 4 bases at V and 3 bases at J, with 10 bases between. Germline V gene sequence: CDR1 MNHEY, CDR2 SVGEGT. This CDR3 has 13 residues. CDR3 residues: CASSSAGIYEQYF. CDR3 coding DNA: TGTGCCAGCAGTTCAGCAGGGATCTACGAGCAGTACTTC.